This T cell receptor beta chain was profiled in a study of OX40 agonist ivuxolimab in advanced cancers. Overall study: Patients were roughly 87% male with ages about 23 to 79, mean roughly 64. The study, taken as a whole, reports: What antigens the expanded peripheral T cells recognized was never established. There were, on average, more expanded clones in CD8+ T cells than in CD4+.

To note about this clone: Its antigen remains unknown.

Blood specimens came from baseline, cycle 4 day 1, and cycle 7 day 1. Assay: immunoSEQ multiplex PCR; the TCRdb copy retains only in-frame clones and omits some. Here the sample spans roughly 50,000 clones, 89% being singletons. The CDR3 has 16 amino acids. V dropped 4 bases and J dropped 0 bases, with 15 bases sitting between them. Germline V gene data show CDR1 as MNHEY and CDR2 as SMNVEV (reference sequence). The origin of this receptor is an adult with an advanced solid tumor such as melanoma, head and neck, liver or kidney cancer. Sequencing used CD4+ or CD8+ T cells sorted from blood, obtained in a trial of the OX40 agonist ivuxolimab. The chain joins TRBV27 to TRBJ1-1; TRBD1 might be the D (5 bases). The CDR3 reads CASSSLGEGMNTEAFF. CDR3 coding DNA: TGTGCCAGCAGTTCCCTAGGCGAGGGGATGAACACTGAAGCTTTCTTT.